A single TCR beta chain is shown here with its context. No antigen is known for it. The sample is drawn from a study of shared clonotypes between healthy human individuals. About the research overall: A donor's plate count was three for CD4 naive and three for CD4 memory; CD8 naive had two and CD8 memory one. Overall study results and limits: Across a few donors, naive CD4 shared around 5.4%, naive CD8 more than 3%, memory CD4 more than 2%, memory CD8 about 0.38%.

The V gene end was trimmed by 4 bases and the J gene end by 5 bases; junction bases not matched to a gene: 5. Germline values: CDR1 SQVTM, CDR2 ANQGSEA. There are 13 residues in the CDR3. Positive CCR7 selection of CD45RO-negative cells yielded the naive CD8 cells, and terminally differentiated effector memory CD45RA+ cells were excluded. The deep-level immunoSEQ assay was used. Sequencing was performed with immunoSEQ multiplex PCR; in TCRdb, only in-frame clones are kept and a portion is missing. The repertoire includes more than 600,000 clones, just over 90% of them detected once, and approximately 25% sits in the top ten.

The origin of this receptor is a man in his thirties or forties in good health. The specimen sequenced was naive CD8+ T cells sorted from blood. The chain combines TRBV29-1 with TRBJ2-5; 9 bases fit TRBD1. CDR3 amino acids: CSVGTGEGETQYF. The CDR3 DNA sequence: TGCAGCGTTGGGACAGGGGAAGGCGAGACCCAGTACTTC.